This T cell receptor (beta chain) was captured in a study of T-cell memory formation after mild COVID-19. Looking at the study overall: Most TCR clusters belonged to a single donor.

Sample barcodes and UMIs were carried by the TCR alpha and TCR beta cDNA libraries that 5'RACE generated with constant-segment primers. One entry per CDR3 protein results from TCRdb running MiXCR on the 5' RACE reads. Of roughly 560,000 distinct CDR3 sequences listed, roughly 21% are singletons. Overall study results and limits: Certain responding clones were present in pre-infection memory, suggesting participation of cross-reactive memory.

This clonotype appeared once. What it binds is not known. V dropped 5 bases and J dropped 3; count of bases not matched to a gene: 6. CDR1 is SGHTA, CDR2 FQGNSA, per germline. This CDR3 is 15 amino acids long. Specimen: PBMCs or a T cell subset sorted from them (not recorded which). This TCR derives from an adult woman who had mild COVID-19 (a few samples of this study predate the infection). Cell type and time point are not known. The chain carries TRBV7-2 and TRBJ2-1; 8 bases are shared with TRBD2. CDR3 amino acids: CASSPASGLYNEQFF. CDR3 nucleotide sequence: TGTGCCAGCAGCCCCGCTAGCGGGCTCTACAATGAGCAGTTCTTC. Together with reference TRBV7-2 and TRBJ2-1, the CDR3 gives the full variable domain: GAGVSQSPSNKVTEKGKDVELRCDPISGHTALYWYRQSLGQGLEFLIYFQGNSAPDKSGLPSDRFSAERTGGSVSTLTIQRTQQEDSAVYLCASSPASGLYNEQFFGPGTRLTVL.